This TCR beta chain derives from a study of blood T cell repertoires in COVID-19 (dated by TCRdb to 2019 to 2021). For the wider study: Samples from collaborators originated in the United States, Italy and Spain and spanned both the acute and convalescent phases of COVID-19. The prospective study material was composed of cDNA or gDNA derived from T cells, B-cell-depleted T cells, or PBMCs. Subjects who had been exposed to COVID-19, were actively infected with it, or had recovered from it provided the deeply sampled blood TCRbeta repertoires that made up the dataset. A freely available public database, intended as a resource for researchers studying the immune response to SARS-CoV-2, is where the repertoires were released. Samples were obtained from the ongoing ImmuneRACE study (first 160 participants) and from 1,254 subjects provided by 6 global collaborators. A de-identified subject ID, COVID-19 status, age in years and sex were almost always included in the sample metadata. Where available, HLA class I and class II types were taken from metadata supplied by the sample provider and were not determined by assay-based typing. Paper-wide results and their limitations: The amount of clinical and demographic metadata varied by source and participant and was provided uncurated.

The collaborating institutions used their own protocols to collect whole blood in K2EDTA tubes. Collaborator samples were shipped for TCRbeta analysis as frozen whole blood, isolated PBMCs, or DNA extracted from either sample type. TCRbeta CDR3 regions were amplified from genomic DNA by means of the immunoSEQ Assay, a bias-controlled multiplex PCR. In the original analysis: Nucleated cell counts per sample were estimated from amplification of reference gene primers within the assay. To quantify the absolute abundance of each unique TCRbeta CDR3 rearrangement, sequence reads were collapsed and filtered. Productive Simpson clonality was computed per sample as the square root of Simpson's diversity index over productive rearrangements. TCRdb stores this immuneACCESS table with in-frame sequences only. Part of the clones is absent; in the studies checked, under half of the shortfall reflects unresolved V genes, and no reason is known for the rest. V and J calls and clone size come straight from that table; D and trimming were deduced from the DNA. This sample lists about 170,000 clones; around 82% were detected once. The ten largest clones add up to approximately 2% of the sample.

The table lists this clone with a count of one. Its antigen remains undetermined. No much larger clone exists at a distance of one base, and base qualities are not known. The CDR3 goes from the cysteine to the phenylalanine over 14 residues. Only the CDR3 DNA stays, 42 bases, in frame from base 1. Looking up the germline V gene (reference sequence) yields CDR1 MNHEY and CDR2 SMNVEV. Here V drops 3 bases and J drops 4 bases, and the junction holds 6 bases not matched to any gene. This chain is built from TRBV27 and TRBJ2-7; 7 middle bases align to TRBD2. Sequenced: peripheral blood. The sequence derives from a woman aged 80 or older with acute or convalescent COVID-19. The CDR3: CASSLRGNRYEQYF. The DNA reads TGTGCCAGCAGTTTGCGGGGGAACAGATACGAGCAGTACTTC.